This passage covers 2 T cell receptor beta chains from one sample sequenced in a study of CD8 T cells in Susac syndrome. With random hexamers, about 0.5 to 1 ug RNA was reverse transcribed. TCRdb called the immunoSEQ multiplex PCR reads again in MiXCR, with one record for every CDR3 protein. The sample has approximately 220,000 distinct CDR3 sequences, approximately 95% seen once. Sequenced sample: CD4+ T cells from PBMCs. The receptor source for this set is a human donor with multiple sclerosis.

V is TRBV5-4 and J is TRBJ2-1; 11 bases are shared with TRBD1. V shed 3 bases and J 6 bases; nucleotides not matched to a gene: 5. Germline assignment: CDR1 SGHNT and CDR2 YYREEE (reference sequence). This CDR3 has 15 residues. The DNA for the CDR3 is TGTGCCAGCAGCTCACGGACAGGGGGCGGCAATGAGCAGTTCTTC. It encodes CASSSRTGGGNEQFF.

The chain is built from TRBV7-9 and TRBJ2-5; D is possibly TRBD1 or TRBD2 (5 bases each). Looked up from germline, CDR1 is SEHNR and CDR2 is FQNEAQ (reference sequence). V lost 2 bases and J 2 bases, leaving 9 bases between the germline ends. CDR3 length: 14 amino acids. CDR3 nucleotides: TGTGCCAGCAGCTTAATGTGGGGGCAAGAGACCCAGTACTTC. It yields the protein CASSLMWGQETQYF.